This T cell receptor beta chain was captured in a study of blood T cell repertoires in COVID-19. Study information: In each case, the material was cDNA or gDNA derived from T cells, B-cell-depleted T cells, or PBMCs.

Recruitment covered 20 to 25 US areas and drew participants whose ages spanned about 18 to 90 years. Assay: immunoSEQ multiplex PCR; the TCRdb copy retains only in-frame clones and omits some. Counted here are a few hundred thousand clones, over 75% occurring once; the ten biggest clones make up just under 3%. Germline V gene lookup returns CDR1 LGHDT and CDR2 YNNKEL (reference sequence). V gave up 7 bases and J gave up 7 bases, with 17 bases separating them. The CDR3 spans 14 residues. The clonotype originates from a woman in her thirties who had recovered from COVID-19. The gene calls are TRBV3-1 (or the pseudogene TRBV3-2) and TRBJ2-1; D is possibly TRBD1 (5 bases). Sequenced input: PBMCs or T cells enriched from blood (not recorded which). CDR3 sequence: CASNWGGVLNEQFF. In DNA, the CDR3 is TGTGCCAGCAACTGGGGCGGAGTTCTAAATGAGCAGTTCTTC.